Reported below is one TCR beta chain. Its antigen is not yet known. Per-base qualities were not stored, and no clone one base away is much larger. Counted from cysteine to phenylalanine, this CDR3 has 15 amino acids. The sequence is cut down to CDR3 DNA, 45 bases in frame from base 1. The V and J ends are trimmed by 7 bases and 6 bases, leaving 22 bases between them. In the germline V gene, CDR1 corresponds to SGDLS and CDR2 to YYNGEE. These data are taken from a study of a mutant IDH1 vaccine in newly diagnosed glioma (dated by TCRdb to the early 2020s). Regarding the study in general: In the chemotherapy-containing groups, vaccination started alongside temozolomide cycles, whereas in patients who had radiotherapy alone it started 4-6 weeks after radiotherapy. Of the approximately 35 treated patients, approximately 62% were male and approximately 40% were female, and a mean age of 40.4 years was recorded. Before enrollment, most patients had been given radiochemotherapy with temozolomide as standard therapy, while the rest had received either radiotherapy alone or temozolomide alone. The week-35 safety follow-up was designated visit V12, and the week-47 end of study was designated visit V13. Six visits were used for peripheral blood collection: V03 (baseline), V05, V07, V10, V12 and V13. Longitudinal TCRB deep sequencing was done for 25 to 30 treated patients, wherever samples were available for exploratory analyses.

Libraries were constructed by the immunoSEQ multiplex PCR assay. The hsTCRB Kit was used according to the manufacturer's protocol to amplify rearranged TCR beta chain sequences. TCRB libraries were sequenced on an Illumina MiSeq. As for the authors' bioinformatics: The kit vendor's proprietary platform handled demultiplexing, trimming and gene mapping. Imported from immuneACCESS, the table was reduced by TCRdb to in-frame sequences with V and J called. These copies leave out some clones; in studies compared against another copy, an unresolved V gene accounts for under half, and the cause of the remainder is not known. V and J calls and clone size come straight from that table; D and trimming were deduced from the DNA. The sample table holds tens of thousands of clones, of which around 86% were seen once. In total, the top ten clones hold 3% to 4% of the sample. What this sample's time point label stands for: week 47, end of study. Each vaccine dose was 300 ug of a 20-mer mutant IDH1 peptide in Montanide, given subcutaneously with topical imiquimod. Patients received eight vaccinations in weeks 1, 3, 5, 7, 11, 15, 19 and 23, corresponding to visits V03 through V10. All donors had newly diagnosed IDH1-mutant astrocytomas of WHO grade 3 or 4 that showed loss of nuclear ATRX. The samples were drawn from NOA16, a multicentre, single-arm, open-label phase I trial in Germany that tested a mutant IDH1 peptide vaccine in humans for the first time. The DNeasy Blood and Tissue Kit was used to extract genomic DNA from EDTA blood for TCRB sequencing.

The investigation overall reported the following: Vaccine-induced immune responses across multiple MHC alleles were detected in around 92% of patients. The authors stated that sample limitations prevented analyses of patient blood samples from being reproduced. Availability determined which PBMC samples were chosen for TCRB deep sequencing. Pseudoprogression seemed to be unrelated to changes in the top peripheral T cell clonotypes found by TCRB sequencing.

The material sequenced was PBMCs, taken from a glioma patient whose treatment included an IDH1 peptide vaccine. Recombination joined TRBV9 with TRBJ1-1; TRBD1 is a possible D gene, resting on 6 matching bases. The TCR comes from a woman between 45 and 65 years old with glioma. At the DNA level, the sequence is TGTGCCAGCGAGGGGCCGGCAGGGGATATCTCTGAAGCTTTCTTT. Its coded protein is CASEGPAGDISEAFF.